The 19 T cell receptor beta chains reported below all come from one sample, sequenced in a study of CD39 and CD103 CD8 tumor-infiltrating T cells. The assay was immunoSEQ multiplex PCR, and TCRdb's table has in-frame clones only and misses some. The table includes several hundred clones, 55% to 80% detected once. Material: CD39+ CD103+ CD8+ T cells sorted from the tumor. Subset reported: CD103+CD39+ double-positive CD45RA- CD8 T cells. These receptors originate from a human donor with head and neck squamous cell carcinoma.

This clone counts as large (0.1 to 1%). The chain recombines TRBV19 with TRBJ1-5; no clear D. The CDR3 consists of 17 residues. Germline V gene data show CDR1 as LNHDA and CDR2 as SQIVND (reference sequence). V dropped 4 bases and J dropped 0 bases, with 16 bases sitting between them. CDR3 amino acids: CASSSGSSAYSNQPQHF. CDR3 DNA: TGTGCCAGTAGTAGTGGGAGCTCGGCCTATAGCAATCAGCCCCAGCATTTT.

The chain combines TRBV7-8 with TRBJ1-2; 10 bases map to TRBD1. Germline V gene lookup returns CDR1 SGHVS and CDR2 FQNEAQ. Trimming took 1 base from V and 3 from J; bases not matched to a gene: 2. The CDR3 has 15 amino acids. CDR3 DNA sequence: TGTGCCAGCAGCTTAGATGGGACAGGGGACTATGGCTACACCTTC. Protein product: CASSLDGTGDYGYTF.

J is TRBJ2-1 and V is TRBV5-5, with 8 bases fitting TRBD2. J gave up 3 bases and V 10 bases, and 6 bases lay outside the gene matches. The CDR3 spans 13 residues. Germline CDR1 SGHKS, CDR2 YYEKEE (reference sequence). The CDR3 here is CAGGLGGYNEQFF. The CDR3, as DNA: TGTGCCGGGGGACTAGGGGGCTACAATGAGCAGTTCTTC.

As to this clone: Germline is not matched at one junction end, which may reflect a read error. This rearrangement joins TRBV13 to TRBJ2-4; 15 positions agree with TRBD2. CDR1 is PRHDT, CDR2 FYEKMQ, per germline (reference sequence). The CDR3 runs 17 residues. CDR3 amino acids: CASSLGLAGGPFGIQYF. As DNA, the CDR3 is TGTGCCAGCAGCCTAGGACTAGCGGGGGGGCCTTTCGGCATTCAGTACTTC.

The J gene is TRBJ1-1, the V gene TRBV18, with a tentative D call TRBD1 (5 bases). V lost 6 bases to trimming and J lost 5 bases, with 7 bases between them. The CDR3 consists of 11 residues. Germline loops: CDR1 KGHSH, CDR2 LQKENI. The CDR3 region has the DNA TGTGCCAGCTCGCAGGGTACTGAAGCTTTCTTT. This codes for CASSQGTEAFF.

This clone is judged large. The chain employs TRBV7-9 and TRBJ2-3, with 8 bases identical to TRBD1. The ends lost 3 bases at V and 5 bases at J; junction bases unmatched: 1. The CDR3 has 13 amino acids. Germline CDR1 SEHNR, CDR2 FQNEAQ (reference sequence). CDR3: CASSLTGEDTQYF. In DNA form, the CDR3 reads TGTGCCAGCAGCTTGACAGGGGAAGATACGCAGTATTTT.

The V gene is TRBV6-5, the J gene TRBJ2-7, with D possibly being TRBD2 (6 bases). The CDR3 has 15 amino acids. The V end was cut by 5 bases, the J end by 2 bases, with 16 bases between. The germline gives CDR1 MNHEY, CDR2 SVGAGI. DNA of the CDR3: TGTGCCAGCAGTCACGATAGCGGTTCCCCCTACGAGCAGTACTTC. It yields the protein CASSHDSGSPYEQYF.

The chain links TRBV9 to TRBJ2-1, with 12 positions matching TRBD2. The junction had 4 bases not matched to a gene; V was cut back by 0 bases and J by 6 bases. In germline, CDR1 is SGDLS, CDR2 YYNGEE. The CDR3 sequence is 16 residues long. The CDR3 DNA is TGTGCCAGCAGCGTAGGACTAGCGGGGGAACCCAATGAGCAGTTCTTC. Translating gives CASSVGLAGEPNEQFF.

The chain is built from TRBV13 and TRBJ2-5, with D possibly matching TRBD2 (7 bases). The J call may be incorrect, as the DNA end agrees better with TRBJ2-7. Looked up from germline, CDR1 is PRHDT and CDR2 is FYEKMQ (reference sequence). The CDR3 is made up of 16 amino acids. CDR3 bases: TGTGCCAGCAGCCCAAACTCGGGGGGCCCTTCCTACGAGCAGTACTTC. Its translation is CASSPNSGGPSYEQYF.

The chain uses TRBV7-9 and TRBJ1-1; TRBD1 agrees at 8 bases. J was trimmed by 7 bases and V by 5 bases; bases with no gene match: 3. The CDR3 is made up of 12 amino acids. CDR1 is SEHNR and CDR2 is FQNEAQ in the germline V gene (reference sequence). CDR3 in DNA: TGTGCCAGCAGCATCGACAGGGGTGAAGCTTTCTTT. It codes for CASSIDRGEAFF.

CDR3 sequence (DNA): TGTGCCAGCAGTTACACTATTACAGGAAACACCATATATTTT. Translation gives CASSYTITGNTIYF. The chain combines TRBV6-5 with TRBJ1-3; D remains ambiguous. Trimming removed 2 bases from V and 4 bases from J, with 9 bases in between. The germline V gene encodes CDR1 MNHEY and CDR2 SVGAGI. The CDR3 loop spans 14 amino acids.

V and J are TRBV9 and TRBJ2-2; 8 nucleotides line up with TRBD2. The V segment lost 4 bases and the J segment 5 bases; nucleotides outside the gene matches: 10. Germline CDR1 is SGDLS and CDR2 is YYNGEE. The CDR3 runs to 16 residues. The CDR3 bases are TGTGCCAGCAGCCCCCGGACTAGCCCGGGGACCGGGGAGCTGTTTTTT. Its protein product is CASSPRTSPGTGELFF. The full variable domain, its missing parts supplied by reference TRBV9 and TRBJ2-2, is DSGVTQTPKHLITATGQRVTLRCSPRSGDLSVYWYQQSLDQGLQFLIQYYNGEERAKGNILERFSAQQFPDLHSELNLSSLELGDSALYFCASSPRTSPGTGELFFGEGSRLTVL.

This sequence joins TRBV9 and TRBJ2-5; D is possibly TRBD1 (5 bases). The CDR3 length is 14 residues. CDR1 and CDR2 from the germline V gene are SGDLS and YYNGEE. V lost 3 bases and J lost 1, with 10 bases in between. The CDR3 bases are TGTGCCAGCAGCGGAGGACATTTCCAAGAGACCCAGTACTTC. As protein: CASSGGHFQETQYF.

This chain connects TRBV7-9 to TRBJ1-2; D gene uncertain. The CDR3 totals 16 residues. Trimming removed 5 bases at V and 8 bases at J, with 24 bases between. CDR1 and CDR2 (germline): SEHNR, FQNEAQ (reference sequence). CDR3 coding DNA: TGTGCCAGCAGCCCCCGGTTGATAGGCCCCGGGGAGGGCTACACCTTC. Translation: CASSPRLIGPGEGYTF.

The V and J genes are TRBV18 and TRBJ2-7, with a weak D call TRBD1 (6 bases). CDR3 length: 12 residues. Trimming left V 4 bases short and J 3 bases short, with 7 bases between. Germline assignment: CDR1 KGHSH and CDR2 LQKENI. The CDR3 bases are TGTGCCAGCTCACAACAGGGCTACGAGCAGTACTTC. Its translation is CASSQQGYEQYF.

This chain joins TRBV6-1 and TRBJ2-6; TRBD2 might be the D (5 bases). Trimming left V 1 base short and J 2 bases short, with 6 bases between. Germline CDR1 reads MNHNS; CDR2 reads SASEGT. CDR3 length equals 15 residues. In nucleotides, the CDR3 is TGTGCCAGCAGTGAAGACGGGACTGGGGCCAACGTCCTGACTTTC. It encodes CASSEDGTGANVLTF.

This clone was detected only once. The chain has TRBV6-1 and TRBJ2-7; TRBD2 aligns across 8 bases. The CDR3 contains 15 residues. Germline V gene lookup returns CDR1 MNHNS and CDR2 SASEGT. V trimming: 3 bases; J trimming: 1 base; junction bases outside the gene matches: 5. The CDR3, as DNA: TGTGCCAGCAGTGATGAGCGGGGGTCTTCCTACGAGCAGTACTTC. Translation: CASSDERGSSYEQYF.

The CDR3 sequence: CASSQDPDRPSYGYTF. DNA of the CDR3: TGTGCCAGCAGCCAAGATCCCGACAGACCCTCCTATGGCTACACCTTC. The chain combines TRBV4-2 with TRBJ1-2; possible D gene TRBD1, 5 bases. The CDR3 contains 16 residues. Per the germline V gene, CDR1 is LGHNA and CDR2 is YNFKEQ. The V and J ends lost 0 bases and 4 bases respectively, with 15 bases between them.

CDR3 residues: CASSVLTGSNEQFF. CDR3 nucleotides: TGTGCCAGTAGTGTGCTGACAGGGAGCAATGAGCAGTTCTTC. The V and J genes are TRBV19 and TRBJ2-1; 7 nucleotides line up with TRBD1. J gave up 6 bases and V 5 bases, and 7 bases lay outside the gene matches. There are 14 residues in the CDR3. Per germline, CDR1 LNHDA and CDR2 SQIVND (reference sequence).